This T cell receptor (beta chain) is drawn from a study of cytomegalovirus exposure and HLA in healthy donors. PCR amplification relied on 60 Vbeta primers (plus 13 Jbeta primers). The repertoire was sequenced with immunoSEQ multiplex PCR; TCRdb's copy has only in-frame clones and lacks some. The table shows 100,000 to 120,000 clones, with under 70% occurring only once. Study-level findings and limits: In a later analysis, productive TCRs from donors in an Asian-associated ancestry cluster reportedly carried fewer N-insertions than the cohort mean. Most TCR beta V segments were productive about 90% or about 30% of the time in an earlier analysis.

Regarding this clone: Its antigen is not known.

V dropped 7 bases and J dropped 2 bases, with 15 bases sitting between them. The CDR3 is 14 residues long. Germline V CDR1 and CDR2: LNHDA, SQIVND (reference sequence). Healthy people donating bone marrow made up the donors. The chain recombines TRBV19 with TRBJ2-7; weak D call: TRBD2 (5 bases). This sequence originates from a young man in good health and CMV-seropositive. Sequenced sample: PBMCs. CDR3 residues: CASMGEFPTYEQYF. CDR3 DNA sequence: TGTGCCAGTATGGGAGAGTTCCCCACCTACGAGCAGTACTTC. Full variable domain (remainder filled in from reference TRBV19 and TRBJ2-7): DGGITQSPKYLFRKEGQNVTLSCEQNLNHDAMYWYRQDPGQGLRLIYYSQIVNDFQKGDIAEGYSVSREKKESFPLTVTSAQKNPTAFYLCASMGEFPTYEQYFGPGTRLTVT.